The 23 T cell receptor beta chains presented below share a single source sample, sequenced in a study of T cell repertoires in cytomegalovirus infection. TCRdb processed the reads anew with MiXCR; each CDR3 protein has one entry. Altogether 350,000 to 450,000 distinct CDR3 sequences are present, over 15% being singletons, with the ten largest covering 8.7%. Sequenced input: PBMCs. The receptor source for this set is a human donor in good health (CMV status not recorded). Some clones in this sample may be carry-over from other donors' samples.

The chain couples TRBV10-3 to TRBJ2-5, with D unresolved. V lost 1 base to trimming and J lost 2 bases, with 8 bases between them. Germline V gene data show CDR1 as ENHRY and CDR2 as SYGVKD. This CDR3 spans 14 amino acids. The CDR3 DNA is TGTGCCATCAGTGAGTGGCGAGATCAAGAGACCCAGTACTTC. Amino acids: CAISEWRDQETQYF.

The chain links TRBV29-1 to TRBJ1-3, with TRBD1 identical over 7 bases. Germline-derived CDR1 and CDR2 are SQVTM and ANQGSEA. V was clipped by 3 bases and J by 2 bases; unmatched bases: 7. This CDR3 region has 15 residues. The CDR3 loop reads CSVDRGQIAGNTIYF. The CDR3 region has the DNA TGCAGCGTTGACCGGGGACAGATCGCTGGAAACACCATATATTTT.

The chain combines TRBV5-1 with TRBJ1-1; 9 nucleotides align to TRBD1. The CDR3 runs 16 residues. The ends lost 0 bases at V and 1 base at J; junction bases unmatched: 4. CDR1 and CDR2 (germline): SGHRS, YFSETQ. CDR3 in DNA: TGCGCCAGCAGCTTGGCCCGGGACAGGGAGAACACTGAAGCTTTCTTT. Protein sequence: CASSLARDRENTEAFF.

This clonotype was detected a few times. This chain connects TRBV6-6 to TRBJ1-5; no definite D call. Germline-derived CDR1 and CDR2 are MNHNY and SVGAGI (reference sequence). V dropped 4 bases and J dropped 6 bases, with 19 bases sitting between them. The CDR3 is 16 amino acids. For the CDR3, the DNA is TGTGCCAGCAGTTCCCCAGTCCTGGGGTTGGGTCAGCCCCAGCATTTT. It encodes CASSSPVLGLGQPQHF.

The V gene is TRBV30, the J gene TRBJ1-1, with unresolved D. This CDR3 has 13 residues. Looked up from germline, CDR1 is GTSNPN and CDR2 is SVGIG (reference sequence). Deletions cut 3 bases from V and 1 base from J, with 9 bases between. CDR3 in amino acids: CAWRLRRNTEAFF. The DNA for the CDR3 is TGTGCCTGGAGGCTAAGGAGGAACACTGAAGCTTTCTTT. Based on the CDR3 plus reference TRBV30 and TRBJ1-1, the full variable domain is SQTIHQWPATLVQPVGSPLSLECTVEGTSNPNLYWYRQAAGRGLQLLFYSVGIGQISSEVPQNLSASRPQDRQFILSSKKLLLSDSGFYLCAWRLRRNTEAFFGQGTRLTVV.

This clonotype has just a few counts. One end of the junction fails to match germline, which may point to a read error. CDR3 in DNA: TGCGCCAGCAGCCCAACACAGGGAACCTCGTTCTCTTGGGCCAACGTCCTGACTTTC. This gives the protein CASSPTQGTSFSWANVLTF. V usage is TRBV4-1 and J usage is TRBJ2-6, with D possibly being TRBD1 (6 bases). This CDR3 contains 19 residues. CDR1 and CDR2 from the germline V gene are MGHRA and YSYEKL.

This chain joins TRBV19 and TRBJ2-1; 9 nucleotides agree with TRBD2. The CDR3 has 15 residues. Germline loops: CDR1 LNHDA, CDR2 SQIVND (reference sequence). The ends lost 11 bases at V and 9 bases at J; junction bases unmatched: 17. The CDR3 region has the DNA TGTGCCTCTAGTATTGGAGTAGCGGGAGCGGGTGAGCAGTTCTTC. It translates to CASSIGVAGAGEQFF.

The chain recombines TRBV7-2 with TRBJ1-6; D unresolved. The ends were cut back, 7 bases at V and 9 bases at J, with 10 bases in the middle. Germline V CDR1 and CDR2: SGHTA, FQGNSA. This CDR3 spans 12 amino acids. CDR3 in amino acids: CASTLDPSPLHF. CDR3 nucleotides: TGTGCCAGCACCCTGGACCCTTCACCCCTCCACTTT.

This clonotype was detected a few times. The chain couples TRBV11-2 to TRBJ2-1; the D is unclear. The CDR3 sequence is 14 residues long. Looked up from germline, CDR1 is SGHAT and CDR2 is FQNNGV. V lost 5 bases and J lost 9, with 17 bases in between. CDR3 sequence (DNA): TGTGCCAGCAGCCCCCCCGGGTCAGCCGTTGAGCAGTTCTTC. Protein product: CASSPPGSAVEQFF.

This clonotype was counted at least ten times. This sequence joins TRBV7-8 and TRBJ1-3; the D gene is possibly TRBD1 (5 bases). With 4 bases removed from V and 0 bases from J, the gap between germline ends came to 10 bases. CDR1 and CDR2 from the germline V gene are SGHVS and FQNEAQ. The CDR3 extends over 15 amino acids. The CDR3 protein is CASSSGPSSGNTIYF. CDR3 coding DNA: TGTGCCAGCAGCTCGGGACCGAGCTCTGGAAACACCATATATTTT. The whole variable domain, filled in from reference TRBV7-8 and TRBJ1-3, reads GAGVSQSPRYKVAKRGQDVALRCDPISGHVSLFWYQQALGQGPEFLTYFQNEAQLDKSGLPSDRFFAERPEGSVSTLKIQRTQQEDSAVYLCASSSGPSSGNTIYFGEGSWLTVV.

The genes are TRBV12-3 or TRBV12-4 and TRBJ2-3; D is perhaps TRBD2 (6 bases). V was shortened by 2 bases and J by 0 bases, with 12 bases between the two germline ends. CDR3 length: 16 amino acids. CDR3 DNA sequence: TGTGCCAGCAGTTTAATTTCGGCGGGAAGCACAGATACGCAGTATTTT. Residues: CASSLISAGSTDTQYF.

In this sample, this clonotype turned up many times. V gene TRBV30 combines with J gene TRBJ2-2; tentatively, D is TRBD2 (6 bases). Germline CDR1 is GTSNPN and CDR2 is SVGIG (reference sequence). This CDR3 region has 13 residues. Trimming removed 3 bases at V and 6 bases at J, with 11 bases between. The chain's CDR3 is CAWRWGVPGELFF. For the CDR3, the DNA is TGTGCCTGGAGATGGGGGGTACCCGGGGAGCTGTTTTTT.

This clonotype was observed a handful of times. V is TRBV27 and J is TRBJ1-5; D remains ambiguous. Trimming took 1 base from V and 7 from J, leaving 14 bases between them. This CDR3 has 15 amino acids. Germline V gives CDR1 MNHEY, CDR2 SMNVEV (reference sequence). In DNA, the CDR3 is TGTGCCAGCAGTTTATATGGCGCCTCGGGGCAGCCCCAGCATTTT. Protein product: CASSLYGASGQPQHF.

This clonotype was seen a handful of times. The V and J genes are TRBV6-1 and TRBJ1-5; D gene ambiguous. The CDR3 sequence is 15 residues long. The germline V gene has CDR1 MNHNS and CDR2 SASEGT. Trimming cost V 5 bases and J 11 bases, with 22 bases left between them. The chain's CDR3 is CASSLVKGGDEAQHF. As DNA, the CDR3 is TGTGCCAGCAGTTTGGTGAAGGGCGGGGATGAGGCCCAGCATTTT.

On this clonotype: One end of the junction varies from germline; a read error may be responsible. This chain connects TRBV20-1 to TRBJ2-1; perhaps TRBD1 as D (6 bases). CDR1 and CDR2 from the germline V gene are DFQATT and SNEGSKA (reference sequence). The CDR3 totals 16 residues. CDR3 nucleotides: TGCAGTGCCAGAGACAGGAGCCCTACGACTGACAATGAGCAGTTCTTC. Translation: CSARDRSPTTDNEQFF.

The V gene is TRBV19, the J gene TRBJ1-1; D uncertain. From germline, CDR1 is LNHDA and CDR2 SQIVND (reference sequence). V lost 3 bases and J 1 base, leaving 6 bases between the germline ends. The CDR3 extends over 13 amino acids. The CDR3 sequence is CASSIMWNTEAFF. CDR3 nucleotide sequence: TGTGCCAGTAGTATTATGTGGAACACTGAAGCTTTCTTT.

This clonotype has just a few counts. The rearrangement uses TRBV7-2 and TRBJ2-1, with D unresolved. From germline, CDR1 is SGHTA and CDR2 FQGNSA. V was pared by 2 bases and J by 10 bases, with 9 bases between. This CDR3 region has 12 residues. The chain's CDR3 is CASSLQVVEQFF. CDR3 sequence (DNA): TGTGCCAGCAGCTTACAGGTCGTGGAGCAGTTCTTC.

The rearrangement uses TRBV20-1 and TRBJ2-7, with D possibly matching TRBD1 (5 bases). Trimming pared 0 bases from V and 2 bases from J, leaving 11 bases between. The CDR3 runs 14 residues. Germline CDR1 DFQATT, CDR2 SNEGSKA (reference sequence). CDR3 sequence: CSARDPGRAYEQYF. The CDR3 bases are TGCAGTGCTAGAGATCCGGGCAGGGCCTACGAGCAGTACTTC.

V is TRBV20-1 and J is TRBJ2-3; D not certain. Germline V lookup: CDR1 DFQATT, CDR2 SNEGSKA (reference sequence). V lost 0 bases, J lost 2 bases, and 9 bases lay in between. CDR3 length: 14 amino acids. CDR3: CSARDPGYTDTQYF. In nucleotides, the CDR3 is TGCAGTGCTAGAGATCCAGGATACACAGATACGCAGTATTTT.

The table lists this clonotype with many counts. This chain connects TRBV14 to TRBJ1-1, with TRBD1 as a possible D gene (5 bases). Looked up from germline, CDR1 is SGHDN and CDR2 is FVKESK. The CDR3 spans 17 residues. V gave up 3 bases and J gave up 0 bases, with 17 bases separating them. The CDR3: CASSQFWGSWMNTEAFF. The CDR3 DNA sequence: TGTGCCAGCAGCCAGTTTTGGGGGTCATGGATGAACACTGAAGCTTTCTTT.

This clonotype was counted many times. J is TRBJ1-1 and V is TRBV12-5; 10 bases map to TRBD1. In germline, CDR1 is LGHNT, CDR2 FRNRAP. After removal of 6 bases from V and 5 bases from J, the junction contained 9 bases not matched to a gene. The CDR3 is 15 residues long. The CDR3 loop reads CASGPGQGRPTEAFF. CDR3 DNA sequence: TGTGCTAGTGGACCGGGACAGGGGCGGCCTACTGAAGCTTTCTTT.

This clonotype was picked up a small number of times. This chain connects TRBV2 to TRBJ2-3; 7 bases agree with TRBD1. The V gene end was trimmed by 6 bases and the J gene end by 2 bases; junction bases not matched to a gene: 2. The CDR3 is 13 residues long. CDR1 SNHLY and CDR2 FYNNEI come from the germline V gene. The CDR3 region is CASRTGTTDTQYF. In DNA form, the CDR3 reads TGTGCCAGCAGGACAGGGACCACAGATACGCAGTATTTT. Looking up the rest from reference TRBV2 and TRBJ2-3 gives the full variable domain: EPEVTQTPSHQVTQMGQEVILRCVPISNHLYFYWYRQILGQKVEFLVSFYNNEISEKSEIFDDQFSVERPDGSNFTLKIRSTKLEDSAMYFCASRTGTTDTQYFGPGTRLTVL.

The chain employs TRBV19 and TRBJ2-7; 12 nucleotides agree with TRBD2. J gave up 2 bases and V 6 bases, and 11 bases lay outside the gene matches. The CDR3 extends over 17 amino acids. From germline, CDR1 is LNHDA and CDR2 SQIVND (reference sequence). In DNA form, the CDR3 reads TGTGCCAGTAGGAGGACTAGCGGGACACACCCTACCTACGAGCAGTACTTC. This gives the protein CASRRTSGTHPTYEQYF.